Sequencing of this T cell receptor beta chain was carried out in a study of cytomegalovirus exposure and HLA in healthy donors (dated by TCRdb to about 2017). Broadly, across the study: According to an earlier analysis of several hundred of the donors, some 170 million T cells yielded 117 million unique TCR beta sequences and 276 Gb of sequence data. An early release that covered 500 to 800 HLA-typed donors contained approximately 300 gigabases of sequencing data and about 84 million unique TCR sequences. The genetic ancestry cluster associated with self-reported Caucasian donors included 81% of the approximately 410 genotyped donors. The study aimed to test whether cataloging public T cell receptors could reveal signatures of past pathogen exposure. The T cell repertoires of some 670 subjects were profiled by immunosequencing and related to cytomegalovirus serostatus. Along with the roughly 700-subject first cohort, a separate validation cohort of 120 different subjects was used. High-throughput TCR immunosequencing, statistical association of individual TCRs with disease status, and machine learning were combined to predict cytomegalovirus infection status. In a later analysis, previously published TCR beta repertoires from roughly 710 donors were re-analyzed and high-resolution HLA genotyping was added so that TCR occurrence patterns could be studied. Rather than drawing on any new phenotypic data, the later analysis identified candidate immune exposures from TCR beta sequences and the way those sequences occurred across donors. In an earlier analysis of a few hundred of the donors, high-throughput TCR beta sequencing was used to judge whether each TCR beta V gene segment behaved as functional or pseudogenic. Donor age, sex, ethnicity and CMV serostatus were collected together with the repertoire data. A later genetic analysis used genome-wide SNP genotypes for about three fifths of the 666 donors, treating that subset as a discovery cohort. All discovery cohort repertoires had been generated using a single sequencing platform. HLA typing included class I and class II loci at four-digit resolution. Typing coverage differed by locus: A, B, C, DRB1 and DQB1 were typed in roughly 629-640 donors, DQA1 in 500 to 550, DPA1 in around 610, and DPB1 in around 490. Roughly 5 DR-DQ haplotypes were handled as single units for association and clustering, since linkage in the cohort was strong. On average, about 240,000 unique TCR beta nucleotide sequences were sequenced per donor among several hundred genotyped donors of the cohort, with roughly 20% of those sequences being non-productive.

The paper as a whole reports these results and caveats: In a later analysis, TCR association rates were found to vary across HLA loci, with the most associated TCRs seen for DRB1 alleles and the fewest for HLA-C alleles. The study gave a list of 150 to 200 TCR beta chains associated with cytomegalovirus. A cluster of highly shared sequence variants was judged likely to represent a technical artifact of the sequencing pipeline. Most TCR sequences were seen in very few donors, while some public TCRs were found in many individuals. The authors suggested that the approach could potentially be generalized to other disease states and immunological phenotypes. A later analysis found that HLA-associated TCR beta chains were more clonally expanded and had lower generation probabilities than equally common non-associated chains. In vitro tests confirmed that a few of the cytomegalovirus-associated TCR beta chains recognize cytomegalovirus antigens. A further reported finding was that TCR beta sequences accurately predicted the HLA-A and HLA-B alleles for most subjects in the first cohort. When HLA alleles, especially DR and DQ, strongly co-occurred, attributing TCR associations to individual alleles was difficult. Specific HLA alleles were associated with 15,000 to 20,000 TCR beta sequences at a false discovery rate of 0.05 in a later analysis. In an earlier analysis of 587 of the donors, most TCR beta V segments appeared in productive rearrangements about 87% or about 30% of the time, broadly matching IMGT annotations. Several of the top co-occurrence clusters appeared to be linked to parvovirus B19, influenza, CMV and Epstein-Barr virus, according to a later analysis. The classifier was reported to diagnose cytomegalovirus status with high specificity and sensitivity in both the original and validation cohorts. A later genetic analysis associated a missense DCLRE1C variant with V-gene and J-gene trimming of TCR beta chains, and an independent cohort replicated the association. In this cohort, only TCR beta chains were sequenced, and detectable features were limited by the absence of alpha or paired-chain data. The 87-base-pair reads could not distinguish some IMGT-functional V segments, including TRBV6-2 and TRBV6-3, so those segments were excluded. Because HLA typing was unavailable for some donors at each locus, only the typed subset was used in association tests. In a later genetic analysis, fewer N-insertions in productive TCRs were reported among donors in an Asian-associated ancestry cluster than the roughly 700-donor mean. The only immune exposure information available for the cohort was CMV serostatus. In a later analysis, most CMV-associated TCR beta chains were found to appear HLA-restricted, with HLA associations seemingly driven largely by CMV exposure. Sequencing depth was assumed to be roughly uniform across donors in the presence/absence analyses, though that assumption may not hold. Because counts were too low, some 17 rarely observed V segments, including chromosome 9 orphons, were left out of the earlier analysis of 587 of the donors. Correlated functional status among segregating V segments might be attributable to linkage disequilibrium, but an unknown experimental factor could not be ruled out.

As for this clone: Its antigen is currently not known. No base qualities exist here, and no much larger clone lies one base off it.

Trimming removed 6 bases from V and 10 bases from J, leaving 16 bases between the germline ends. Inclusive of the bounding cysteine and phenylalanine, the CDR3 is 14 residues long. The entry retains the CDR3 DNA only, 42 bases that are in frame from base 1. For CDR1 and CDR2, the germline V gene lists MNHNS and SASEGT. The cohort consisted of some 730 healthy bone marrow donors. At the time of sampling, all cohort members were nominally healthy, though unrecorded immune exposures were likely present. The donor was CMV seropositive and was included in the group of 300 or so seropositive cohort members. Every donor gave a peripheral blood sample, and the peripheral blood mononuclear cells from that sample were used for TCR beta sequencing. Genomic DNA extraction from the blood cell samples was performed with the Qiagen DNeasy Blood Extraction Kit. Libraries were made using the immunoSEQ multiplex PCR assay. For the multiplex PCR, a mixture combining 60 forward primers for TCR Vbeta segments and 13 reverse primers for TCR Jbeta segments was used. The CDR3 region of rearranged TCR beta genes was amplified from genomic DNA by a multiplex PCR assay. Amplified TCR beta libraries were sequenced as 87-base-pair reads on the Illumina HiSeq System. In the source study's methods: A later analysis counted approximately 74 million unique TCR beta chains across the 700 or so repertoires, and around 12 million of these chains were shared by at least two donors. To remove PCR and sequencing errors, raw reads were error-corrected and collapsed into unique sequences using a nearest-neighbor algorithm that merged closely related sequences. V, D and J gene segments were assigned by aligning CDR3 sequences to IMGT reference sequences. Each retained sequence needed at least a six-nucleotide match to both a V gene segment and a J gene segment. Rearrangements were classified as productive when the CDR3 lacked stop codons and remained in frame with V and J, and all other rearrangements were classified as non-productive. CDR3 was defined by IMGT convention, running from the second conserved V-encoded cysteine to the conserved J-encoded phenylalanine. The earlier analysis of about 640 of the donors excluded any sequence lacking an unambiguous match to a single V gene segment. In an earlier analysis of roughly 600 of the donors, a V segment was called functional when productive rearrangements were above 56.7%, and segregating when the standard deviation between donors exceeded 5%. A statistical classification framework was built for diagnosing cytomegalovirus status from the catalog of TCR beta chain sequences. V and J gene assignment, in a later analysis, came from comparing TCR nucleotide sequences with IMGT/GENE-DB human TR gene sequences. A later analysis assigned CDR3 sequences and most-parsimonious VDJ recombination scenarios with the TCRdist pipeline. A later analysis defined each TCR beta chain by its CDR3 amino acid sequence plus V-gene family, and excluded reads lacking a unique V-gene family. To address suspected cross-contamination and a sequencing artifact, a later analysis removed a few hundred highly shared, low-generation-probability nucleotide sequences. A later analysis calculated a clonal expansion index for each public chain from normalized within-repertoire ranks of inferred template counts. A later analysis computed generation probabilities with a VDJ recombination model fitted to out-of-frame rearrangements, and checked the results against IGoR. A later analysis scored TCR-TCR, TCR-HLA and TCR-CMV co-occurrence with hypergeometric tests, applying a repertoire-size bias correction to TCR pairs. To estimate false discovery rates, a later analysis permuted the HLA or CMV assignments 20 times. A later analysis grouped co-occurring TCRs with DBSCAN, adding TCRdist sequence similarity when clustering within HLA-allele-positive subsets. Repertoires with fewer than 30,000 or more than 120,000 public chains, plus five repertoires with anomalous nucleotide sharing, were excluded from co-occurrence clustering. The immuneACCESS repertoire file appears here via TCRdb, limited to in-frame rearrangements. These files lack a portion of the clones; in checked studies, under half of the deficit traces to unresolved V genes, and the cause of the others is not known. D and trimming come from the DNA, and the V and J calls and clone size come from that table. In this sample the table shows about 190,000 clones, about 86% of which occur a single time. Around 1.9% of the sample is taken by the ten largest.

The sequence joins TRBV6-1 to TRBJ1-6, with TRBD1 as a weak D call on 6 bases. Material: PBMCs. This sequence was found in a woman under 30 in good health and CMV-seropositive. The DNA reads TGTGCCAGCAGGAGTCAGGGGTTAGGGTCACCCCTCCACTTT. Its protein reads: CASRSQGLGSPLHF.